These 2 T cell receptor beta chains originate from one sample sequenced in a study of technical replicates of blood from several donors. Profiled with immunoSEQ multiplex PCR; TCRdb holds only in-frame clones, not every one. This table has roughly 79,000 clones, approximately 93% appearing once. The material sequenced was T cells isolated from PBMCs. The source is a human donor in good health.

CDR3 sequence (DNA): TGCGCCAGCAGCCCGGGACTAGTAGGGTACGAGCAGTACTTC. Its translation: CASSPGLVGYEQYF. V is TRBV5-1 and J is TRBJ2-7; TRBD2 matches at 8 bases. V dropped 4 bases and J dropped 4; count of bases not matched to a gene: 7. The length of the CDR3 is 14 residues. The V gene's germline CDR1 is SGHRS and CDR2 YFSETQ.

V and J are TRBV19 and TRBJ2-7; 11 bases are shared with TRBD2. The CDR3 extends over 16 amino acids. Losses at the gene ends were 5 bases for V and 2 bases for J; bases not matched to a gene: 8. Germline CDR1 is LNHDA and CDR2 is SQIVND (reference sequence). The chain's CDR3 is CASSDTSGSGAYEQYF. Here the CDR3 DNA reads TGTGCCAGTAGTGATACTAGCGGGAGCGGGGCCTACGAGCAGTACTTC. Full variable domain (remainder filled in from reference TRBV19 and TRBJ2-7): DGGITQSPKYLFRKEGQNVTLSCEQNLNHDAMYWYRQDPGQGLRLIYYSQIVNDFQKGDIAEGYSVSREKKESFPLTVTSAQKNPTAFYLCASSDTSGSGAYEQYFGPGTRLTVT.